This TCR beta chain was recovered during a study of T cell changes during pregnancy in multiple sclerosis. The CDR3 totals 15 residues. Germline V gene sequence: CDR1 SEHNR, CDR2 FQNEAQ (reference sequence). Trimming stripped 1 base from V and 5 bases from J, with 14 bases between. Generated by immunoSEQ multiplex PCR, the TCRdb table keeps only in-frame clones and is missing some. In the table there are around 44,000 clones, about 92% of which are singletons. The receptor was isolated from a female donor with multiple sclerosis, enrolled in a pregnancy study. V is TRBV7-9 and J is TRBJ1-1; TRBD1 might be the D (5 bases). Here the sequenced sample was CD8+ T cells from peripheral blood mononuclear cells, taken in the first trimester of pregnancy. The CDR3 DNA reads TGTGCCAGCAGCTTAGTCGGGCAGGGAGGAACTGAAGCTTTCTTT. Amino acid sequence: CASSLVGQGGTEAFF.